Reported below is one TCR beta chain. Its cognate antigen has yet to be identified. No much larger clone is present one base from it, and per-base qualities are unavailable. The entry originates in a study of blood T cell repertoires in COVID-19 (dated by TCRdb to about 2020). Regarding the study in general: Samples covering the acute and convalescent phases of COVID-19 were provided by collaborators in the United States, Italy and Spain. The prospective study material was composed of cDNA or gDNA derived from T cells, B-cell-depleted T cells, or PBMCs. Subjects who had been exposed to COVID-19, were actively infected with it, or had recovered from it provided the deeply sampled blood TCRbeta repertoires that made up the dataset. The repertoires were released in a freely available public database meant as a resource for research on the immune response to SARS-CoV-2. The samples were drawn from two sources: the first 160 participants of the ongoing ImmuneRACE study, and about 1,300 subjects contributed by 6 global collaborators. Nearly every sample came with metadata listing a de-identified subject ID, COVID-19 status, age in years and sex. Where available, HLA class I and class II types were obtained from metadata supplied by the sample provider rather than from assay-based typing. Beyond this particular receptor, the publication reports: The quantity of clinical and demographic metadata differed by source and by participant and was supplied without curation.

The collaborating institutions used their own protocols to collect whole blood in K2EDTA tubes. For TCRbeta analysis, collaborators shipped samples in one of three forms: frozen whole blood, isolated PBMCs, or DNA extracted from either of those sample types. The immunoSEQ Assay, a bias-controlled multiplex PCR, was used to amplify TCRbeta CDR3 regions from genomic DNA. The authors' pipeline ran thus. The number of nucleated cells in each sample was estimated by amplification of reference gene primers within the assay. Sequence reads were collapsed and filtered to measure the absolute abundance of every unique TCRbeta CDR3 rearrangement. Productive Simpson clonality was computed per sample as the square root of Simpson's diversity index over productive rearrangements. The clones in this table, taken by TCRdb from immuneACCESS, are in-frame only. Not every clone is retained; where verified, under half of the shortfall comes from an unresolved V gene, and the cause of the rest is unknown. V, J and clone size were drawn from that table, and D and trimming were deduced from the DNA. This sample is represented by tens of thousands of clones; about 90% of them were singletons. Around 40% of the sample comes from the top ten.

V was cut back by 3 bases and J by 8 bases, leaving a gap of 7 bases between them. CDR1 SQVTM and CDR2 ANQGSEA are derived from the germline V gene. From cysteine to phenylalanine, the CDR3 is 10 amino acids long. CDR3 DNA only is kept here, 30 bases in frame from base 1. Sequenced: peripheral blood. The sequence was collected from a human donor in a cohort sampled during active COVID-19. This chain is built from TRBV29-1 and TRBJ1-2; no D segment can be confidently identified. Here the CDR3 is given as CSVEPGGYTF. The DNA is TGCAGCGTTGAGCCGGGGGGCTACACCTTC.